The 23 T cell receptor beta chains below all came from one sample that was sequenced in a study of T cells in Graves' hyperthyroidism and ophthalmopathy. Using RNA transcripts as the source, TCR beta CDR3 regions were amplified. HTBI primers were used for first-round RT-PCR of the TCR CDR3. TCRdb redid the calling of the multiplex PCR reads with MiXCR, one entry per CDR3 protein. This table holds more than 300,000 distinct CDR3 sequences, less than 20% found once. Sequences were obtained from blood. The receptors stem from a man aged 18 to 30 with Graves' ophthalmopathy.

This clonotype has a count of ten or more. This chain joins TRBV28 and TRBJ1-2; 8 nucleotides agree with TRBD1. The CDR3 extends over 13 amino acids. V was clipped by 5 bases and J by 4 bases; unmatched bases: 3. Germline V gene data show CDR1 as MDHEN and CDR2 as SYDVKM. The CDR3 sequence: CASSRQGTYGYTF. As DNA, the CDR3 is TGTGCCAGCAGTCGACAGGGGACCTATGGCTACACCTTC.

In this sample, this clonotype turned up a few times. The chain is built from TRBV20-1 and TRBJ1-5; 7 bases align to TRBD1. The CDR3 totals 14 residues. The V segment lost 5 bases and the J segment 4 bases; nucleotides outside the gene matches: 8. Germline lookup yields CDR1 DFQATT and CDR2 SNEGSKA (reference sequence). The CDR3 nucleotides read TGCAGTGCTTTAGGGACAGCCCCTAATCAGCCCCAGCATTTT. Translating it yields CSALGTAPNQPQHF.

This clonotype was observed many times. V is TRBV24-1 and J is TRBJ1-1, with 7 bases fitting TRBD1. The germline CDR1 and CDR2 sequences are KGHDR and SFDVKD. This CDR3 comprises 14 residues. The ends lost 4 bases at V and 1 base at J; junction bases unmatched: 2. CDR3 sequence: CATSEGTANTEAFF. The CDR3 DNA is TGTGCCACCAGTGAAGGGACAGCGAACACTGAAGCTTTCTTT.

This clonotype was seen more than once but under ten times. V usage is TRBV5-1 and J usage is TRBJ2-4; TRBD2 agrees at 8 bases. CDR1 is SGHRS, CDR2 YFSETQ, per germline. The CDR3 is 14 amino acids. V dropped 4 bases and J dropped 6; count of bases not matched to a gene: 6. The CDR3 is CASSPDGLANIQYF. Here the CDR3 DNA reads TGCGCCAGCAGCCCGGACGGACTAGCAAACATTCAGTACTTC.

The chain carries TRBV5-1 and TRBJ2-2; D is possibly TRBD1 (6 bases). Between the trimmed V and J ends, which lost 7 bases and 2 bases, there was a span of 12 bases. The CDR3 has 14 amino acids. Germline V CDR1 and CDR2: SGHRS, YFSETQ. Here the CDR3 DNA reads TGCGCCAGCTTCGGGACAATTAACACCGGGGAGCTGTTTTTT. It translates to CASFGTINTGELFF.

The table lists this clonotype with a few counts. The CDR3 region is CAIRGTQAYEQYF. The CDR3 coding sequence is TGTGCCATCCGCGGGACACAAGCCTACGAGCAGTACTTC. The V gene is TRBV10-3, the J gene TRBJ2-7; D is perhaps TRBD1 or TRBD2 (6 bases each). V lost 8 bases and J lost 2, with 13 bases in between. Germline CDR1 ENHRY, CDR2 SYGVKD. CDR3 length equals 13 residues.

This clonotype has only a few counts. V and J are TRBV29-1 and TRBJ2-1; 8 bases align to TRBD2. Germline loops: CDR1 SQVTM, CDR2 ANQGSEA. With 7 bases clipped from V and 0 bases from J, the junction kept 11 bases outside the gene matches. The CDR3 extends over 16 amino acids. The CDR3 nucleotides read TGCAGCGAATCGCCCCAACTAGCGGACTCCTACAATGAGCAGTTCTTC. Protein: CSESPQLADSYNEQFF.

This clonotype was counted at least ten times. The chain carries TRBV5-1 and TRBJ1-2; TRBD1 is a possible D gene (6 bases). The CDR3 is made up of 14 amino acids. V was clipped by 0 bases and J by 3 bases, with 9 bases between them. Germline-derived CDR1 and CDR2 are SGHRS and YFSETQ. DNA for the CDR3: TGCGCCAGCAGCTTGGACCAGGGGTACTATGGCTACACCTTC. Protein product: CASSLDQGYYGYTF.

In this sample, this clonotype turned up a few times. The chain is built from TRBV30 and TRBJ2-7; a possible D gene is TRBD2 (5 bases). The length of the CDR3 is 14 residues. Germline V gene sequence: CDR1 GTSNPN, CDR2 SVGIG (reference sequence). Trimming cost V 0 bases and J 5 bases, with 14 bases left between them. DNA for the CDR3: TGTGCCTGGAGTGTATCCGGACTGCTTCACGAGCAGTACTTC. Translating it yields CAWSVSGLLHEQYF.

This clonotype was picked up many times. The chain couples TRBV6-1 to TRBJ1-2; D is uncertain. The CDR3 has 12 residues. Germline assignment: CDR1 MNHNS and CDR2 SASEGT. V lost 1 base and J 7 bases, leaving 7 bases between the germline ends. For the CDR3, the DNA is TGTGCCAGCAGTGAAGTTGAATTTGGCTACACCTTC. This gives the protein CASSEVEFGYTF.

The chain links TRBV7-3 to TRBJ2-1; 7 bases match TRBD1. Per germline, CDR1 SGHTA and CDR2 FQGTGA. CDR3 length: 13 amino acids. V dropped 5 bases and J dropped 10; count of bases not matched to a gene: 8. CDR3 nucleotides: TGTGCCAGCAGCAACAGGGGTCTCCGGGAGCAGTTCTTC. Residues: CASSNRGLREQFF.

The J gene is TRBJ1-5, the V gene TRBV4-1, with D uncertain. This CDR3 is built from 13 residues. Germline assignment: CDR1 MGHRA and CDR2 YSYEKL. V dropped 1 base and J dropped 5 bases, with 6 bases sitting between them. CDR3: CASSQVIDQPQHF. DNA of the CDR3: TGCGCCAGCAGCCAAGTTATAGATCAGCCCCAGCATTTT.

In this sample, this clonotype turned up many times. The chain links TRBV6-1 to TRBJ1-1; a possible D gene is TRBD1 (6 bases). CDR3 length: 16 amino acids. V dropped 3 bases and J dropped 1 base, with 15 bases sitting between them. Germline V lookup: CDR1 MNHNS, CDR2 SASEGT. The CDR3 coding sequence is TGTGCCAGCAGTGATACTTCAGGGGTGAGGAACACTGAAGCTTTCTTT. It is translated as CASSDTSGVRNTEAFF.

Many counts were recorded for this clonotype. This chain joins TRBV5-1 and TRBJ1-1; D might be TRBD1 (5 bases). Trimming took off 4 bases at V and 0 bases at J, with 13 bases between the two ends. Germline V gene lookup returns CDR1 SGHRS and CDR2 YFSETQ. The CDR3 totals 15 residues. The CDR3 DNA reads as TGCGCCAGCAGCGACCCGACAGCTTTGAACACTGAAGCTTTCTTT. Translation: CASSDPTALNTEAFF.

A remark on this clonotype: A much more abundant neighbour one base away suggests this may be a read error. The chain is built from TRBV29-1 and TRBJ1-2, with 7 nucleotides matching TRBD1. Germline V gene sequence: CDR1 SQVTM, CDR2 ANQGSEA. This CDR3 contains 18 residues. Germline trimming cut 4 bases from V and 5 bases from J; bases unmatched to any gene: 22. CDR3 DNA: TGCAGCGTTGGAGATCTTGTTAGGACAGGCAATTGGACTTATGGCTACACCTTC. This codes for CSVGDLVRTGNWTYGYTF.

This clonotype was detected many times. The chain is built from TRBV2 and TRBJ1-6, with 7 positions matching TRBD1. The germline gives CDR1 SNHLY, CDR2 FYNNEI. The ends lost 7 bases at V and 10 bases at J; junction bases unmatched: 7. CDR3 length: 13 residues. In DNA form, the CDR3 reads TGTGCCAGCAAAGGGACAGTTGTCTCACCCCTCCACTTT. This sequence encodes CASKGTVVSPLHF.

This clonotype was observed a few times. The chain employs TRBV4-1 and TRBJ2-5; D remains unclear. The CDR3 spans 16 residues. Looked up from germline, CDR1 is MGHRA and CDR2 is YSYEKL. Trimming stripped 0 bases from V and 4 bases from J, with 15 bases between. CDR3 nucleotides: TGCGCCAGCAGCCAAGAATGGTATATGGCGAGAGAGACCCAGTACTTC. Encoded protein: CASSQEWYMARETQYF.

This clonotype was counted only a few times. The chain employs TRBV19 and TRBJ1-6, with TRBD1 as a possible D gene (5 bases). The CDR3 consists of 14 residues. The germline CDR1 and CDR2 sequences are LNHDA and SQIVND (reference sequence). The germline V and J ends were trimmed by 5 bases and 14 bases, with 19 bases remaining between them. The CDR3: CASSEDRDLPALHF. The DNA of the CDR3 is TGTGCCAGTAGTGAGGACCGGGACCTCCCCGCCCTCCACTTT.

This clonotype was counted a few times. The chain combines TRBV25-1 with TRBJ2-7; tentative D call: TRBD1 (6 bases). Germline CDR1 and CDR2: MGHDK and SYGVNS. V lost 3 bases and J 4 bases, leaving 13 bases between the germline ends. The CDR3 runs 14 residues. CDR3 DNA sequence: TGTGCCAGCAGTGAGGAAGGACAGATGTACGAGCAGTACTTC. Its translation is CASSEEGQMYEQYF.

This clonotype was seen ten or more times. The chain carries TRBV3-1 and TRBJ2-7, with D perhaps matching TRBD1 (5 bases). The CDR3 sequence is 13 residues long. CDR1 and CDR2 (germline): LGHDT, YNNKEL (reference sequence). V shed 3 bases and J shed 6 bases, with 12 bases lying between them. CDR3 amino acids: CASSHGQGVEQYF. CDR3 bases: TGTGCCAGCAGCCATGGGCAGGGTGTCGAGCAGTACTTC.

This clonotype showed up just a few times. A read error may produce the germline difference seen at one junction end. The genes are TRBV6-1 and TRBJ1-1, with a weak D call TRBD1 (5 bases). The CDR3 consists of 13 residues. Germline-derived CDR1 and CDR2 are MNHNS and SASEGT. The CDR3 DNA reads TGTGCCAGCACTGAATCGGGGGTCACTGAAGCTTTCTTT. Translation: CASTESGVTEAFF.

The chain recombines TRBV24-1 with TRBJ2-7, with D possibly being TRBD1 or TRBD2 (5 bases each). This CDR3 spans 15 amino acids. V gave up 7 bases and J gave up 0 bases, with 15 bases separating them. The germline gives CDR1 KGHDR, CDR2 SFDVKD. The CDR3 protein is CATSRGDLSSYEQYF. The CDR3 DNA sequence: TGTGCCACCAGCCGAGGGGACCTCAGCTCCTACGAGCAGTACTTC.

To note about this clonotype: A much larger clone sits a single nucleotide away, making a read error possible. The chain is built from TRBV10-3 and TRBJ1-1; no clear D gene. V lost 5 bases and J 1 base, leaving 5 bases between the germline ends. The CDR3 loop spans 12 amino acids. In germline, CDR1 is ENHRY, CDR2 SYGVKD. The CDR3 coding sequence is TGTGCCATCAGTTCCAGGAACACTGAAGCTTTCTTT. Translated, it gives CAISSRNTEAFF.